Following are 32 T cell receptor beta chains from one sample sequenced in a study of blood T cell repertoires in COVID-19. The protocol was immunoSEQ multiplex PCR, while the TCRdb copy is restricted to in-frame clones and leaves out a portion. Among about 30,000 clones listed, roughly 88% were seen once. The sequenced material came from peripheral blood. The receptors stem from a man in his 60s with active COVID-19.

The chain joins TRBV2 to TRBJ2-7; 9 nucleotides match TRBD1. The V gene's germline CDR1 is SNHLY and CDR2 FYNNEI. The CDR3 extends over 15 amino acids. J was trimmed by 2 bases and V by 8 bases; bases with no gene match: 10. CDR3 DNA: TGTGCCAGCCTAAAGTGGGGACAGGGAACCTACGAGCAGTACTTC. Translating it yields CASLKWGQGTYEQYF.

The chain links TRBV18 to TRBJ2-2; 9 bases are shared with TRBD2. The V gene end was trimmed by 4 bases and the J gene end by 5 bases; junction bases not matched to a gene: 8. The CDR3 has 16 residues. Germline V gene sequence: CDR1 KGHSH, CDR2 LQKENI. As DNA, the CDR3 is TGTGCCAGCTCACTCATAGCGGGAGAAGGAACCGGGGAGCTGTTTTTT. This encodes CASSLIAGEGTGELFF. Using reference TRBV18 and TRBJ2-2 for the parts outside the CDR3, the full variable domain is NAGVMQNPRHLVRRRGQEARLRCSPMKGHSHVYWYRQLPEEGLKFMVYLQKENIIDESGMPKERFSAEFPKEGPSILRIQQVVRGDSAAYFCASSLIAGEGTGELFFGEGSRLTVL.

This clone was recorded a few times. The genes are TRBV27 and TRBJ1-1; TRBD1 agrees at 10 bases. CDR1 is MNHEY, CDR2 SMNVEV, per germline (reference sequence). The CDR3 sequence is 13 residues long. J gave up 13 bases and V 3 bases, and 8 bases lay outside the gene matches. CDR3: CASSFYDRGLVFF. DNA of the CDR3: TGTGCCAGCAGTTTTTACGACAGGGGGCTCGTTTTCTTT.

Comment on this clone: The sample holds other DNA sequences that translate to the same CDR3. The CDR3 region has the DNA TGTGCCAGCTCACCTCAGGAGACCCAGTACTTC. This sequence encodes CASSPQETQYF. The chain links TRBV18 to TRBJ2-5; D is uncertain. Germline V gives CDR1 KGHSH, CDR2 LQKENI. The CDR3 runs 11 residues. Deletions cut 3 bases from V and 5 bases from J, with 4 bases between.

The V gene is TRBV9, the J gene TRBJ2-5; possibly TRBD2 for D (7 bases). CDR1 is SGDLS, CDR2 YYNGEE, per germline. The V gene lost 4 bases and the J gene lost 0 bases, with 19 bases spanning the gap. The CDR3 length is 17 residues. The CDR3 sequence is CASSPRGGDKYQETQYF. CDR3 DNA sequence: TGTGCCAGCAGCCCTCGTGGGGGGGACAAGTACCAAGAGACCCAGTACTTC.

This sequence joins TRBV30 and TRBJ2-2; 13 nucleotides agree with TRBD2. Trimming cost V 3 bases and J 5 bases; bases outside gene matches: 6. CDR1 and CDR2 (germline): GTSNPN, SVGIG (reference sequence). The CDR3 loop spans 16 amino acids. The CDR3 protein is CAWSEGTSGNTGELFF. CDR3 sequence (DNA): TGTGCCTGGAGCGAGGGGACTAGCGGGAATACCGGGGAGCTGTTTTTT.

This chain links TRBV30 with TRBJ2-2; a weak D match, TRBD1 (6 bases). The V end lost 4 bases, the J end lost 7 bases, and 16 bases lay between the germline ends. CDR3 length: 14 amino acids. Germline CDR1 GTSNPN, CDR2 SVGIG (reference sequence). This CDR3 is CAWTGRGKNGELFF. CDR3 DNA: TGTGCCTGGACGGGAAGGGGGAAGAACGGGGAGCTGTTTTTT. The complete variable domain, with remaining parts taken from reference TRBV30 and TRBJ2-2, reads SQTIHQWPATLVQPVGSPLSLECTVEGTSNPNLYWYRQAAGRGLQLLFYSVGIGQISSEVPQNLSASRPQDRQFILSSKKLLLSDSGFYLCAWTGRGKNGELFFGEGSRLTVL.

The chain carries TRBV7-8 and TRBJ2-7; 11 bases map to TRBD2. This CDR3 spans 16 amino acids. J gave up 7 bases and V 5 bases, and 13 bases lay outside the gene matches. Germline V lookup: CDR1 SGHVS, CDR2 FQNEAQ. Here the CDR3 reads CASSPLAGVGVGEQYF. CDR3 nucleotides: TGTGCCAGCAGCCCACTAGCGGGAGTTGGGGTCGGTGAGCAGTACTTC.

The chain couples TRBV13 to TRBJ2-3; no definite D call. Germline V gene lookup returns CDR1 PRHDT and CDR2 FYEKMQ (reference sequence). Trimming pared 4 bases from V and 5 bases from J, leaving 13 bases between. The CDR3 totals 14 residues. DNA of the CDR3: TGTGCCAGCAGCTCCCACGGGTCGCAAGATACGCAGTATTTT. Translated: CASSSHGSQDTQYF.

The rearrangement joins TRBV12-5 to TRBJ2-7; 7 nucleotides agree with TRBD1. Per the germline V gene, CDR1 is LGHNT and CDR2 is FRNRAP. Trimming took 6 bases from V and 3 from J; bases not matched to a gene: 5. This CDR3 contains 13 residues. The CDR3, as DNA: TGTGCTAGTGGCCCGACAGGGCACTACGAGCAGTACTTC. Translated, it gives CASGPTGHYEQYF.

The J gene is TRBJ1-6, the V gene TRBV2; tentative D call: TRBD1 (6 bases). The V gene's germline CDR1 is SNHLY and CDR2 FYNNEI. V gave up 2 bases and J gave up 7 bases, with 15 bases separating them. This CDR3 spans 16 amino acids. CDR3 region: CASSEWGQQKNSPLHF. CDR3 sequence (DNA): TGTGCCAGCAGTGAATGGGGGCAGCAAAAAAATTCACCCCTCCACTTT.

Details on this clone: The junction differs from germline at one of its ends, possibly a read error. The genes are TRBV7-7 and TRBJ2-3; 14 bases agree with TRBD2. The CDR3 length is 19 residues. Germline lookup yields CDR1 SSHAT and CDR2 FNYEAQ (reference sequence). DNA for the CDR3: TGTGCTAGCAGCTTGGGACTAGCGGGAGAAGGGACGATAGGAGATACGCAGTATTTT. It yields the protein CASSLGLAGEGTIGDTQYF.

The CDR3 nucleotides read TGTGCCACCAGCAGGGATCAGGCATCGCGGGACACTGAAGCTTTCTTT. Amino acid sequence: CATSRDQASRDTEAFF. V and J are TRBV15 and TRBJ1-1; D unclear. The germline V and J ends were trimmed by 3 bases and 3 bases, with 17 bases remaining between them. The CDR3 has 16 residues. The V gene's germline CDR1 is LNHNV and CDR2 YYDKDF (reference sequence).

V and J are TRBV5-4 and TRBJ1-6, with 7 positions matching TRBD1. The junction had 9 bases not matched to a gene; V was cut back by 5 bases and J by 7 bases. The CDR3 totals 15 residues. Germline lookup yields CDR1 SGHNT and CDR2 YYREEE (reference sequence). The CDR3 DNA sequence: TGTGCCAGCAGTTTCGGACAGGCCGGCAATTCACCCCTCCACTTT. It encodes CASSFGQAGNSPLHF.

V is TRBV20-1 and J is TRBJ2-5, with a tentative D call TRBD2 (5 bases). Looked up from germline, CDR1 is DFQATT and CDR2 is SNEGSKA (reference sequence). Trimming pared 4 bases from V and 6 bases from J, leaving 9 bases between. The CDR3 has 11 amino acids. The CDR3 region has the DNA TGCAGTGCTAATAGCGAAAAGACCCAGTACTTC. Encoded protein: CSANSEKTQYF.

The rearrangement links TRBV7-2 to TRBJ1-1; perhaps TRBD1 as D (6 bases). V was pared by 5 bases and J by 4 bases, with 17 bases between. The CDR3 runs to 15 residues. Germline CDR1 and CDR2: SGHTA and FQGNSA. CDR3: CASSPNRVAGTEAFF. The CDR3 DNA reads TGTGCCAGCAGCCCAAACAGGGTTGCGGGCACTGAAGCTTTCTTT.

The J gene is TRBJ2-3, the V gene TRBV5-5, with D uncertain. The germline V gene has CDR1 SGHKS and CDR2 YYEKEE (reference sequence). V shed 0 bases and J shed 1 base, with 6 bases lying between them. This CDR3 comprises 14 residues. The CDR3 is CASSLGAGTDTQYF. The CDR3 nucleotides are TGTGCCAGCAGCTTGGGGGCAGGCACAGATACGCAGTATTTT.

The V and J genes are TRBV9 and TRBJ2-3; no definite D call. The CDR3 has 12 amino acids. Deletions cut 3 bases from V and 0 bases from J, with 2 bases between. The V gene's germline CDR1 is SGDLS and CDR2 YYNGEE. CDR3 protein: CASSASTDTQYF. The CDR3 nucleotides are TGTGCCAGCAGCGCTAGCACAGATACGCAGTATTTT. Full variable domain (outside the CDR3, taken from reference TRBV9 and TRBJ2-3): DSGVTQTPKHLITATGQRVTLRCSPRSGDLSVYWYQQSLDQGLQFLIQYYNGEERAKGNILERFSAQQFPDLHSELNLSSLELGDSALYFCASSASTDTQYFGPGTRLTVL.

V and J are TRBV6-5 and TRBJ1-1; possibly TRBD1 for D (6 bases). V was shortened by 5 bases and J by 0 bases, with 10 bases between the two germline ends. This CDR3 comprises 14 residues. CDR1 is MNHEY, CDR2 SVGAGI, per germline. CDR3 sequence reads: CASSRHRVNTEAFF. DNA of the CDR3: TGTGCCAGCAGTCGGCACAGGGTGAACACTGAAGCTTTCTTT.

Only one count was recorded for this clone. The chain combines TRBV6-6 with TRBJ1-1, with TRBD1 matching 7 bases. J lost 1 base, V lost 6 bases, and 5 bases had no gene match. In germline, CDR1 is MNHNY, CDR2 SVGAGI (reference sequence). The CDR3 runs to 14 residues. The CDR3 here is CASRDRVGNTEAFF. Written as DNA, the CDR3 is TGTGCCAGCAGAGACAGGGTCGGGAACACTGAAGCTTTCTTT.

This clone was counted a few times. The rearrangement links TRBV4-1 to TRBJ2-7; possible D gene TRBD2, 6 bases. The V end lost 5 bases, the J end lost 0 bases, and 17 bases lay between the germline ends. The CDR3 runs 16 residues. CDR1 and CDR2 (germline): MGHRA, YSYEKL. The CDR3, as DNA: TGCGCCAGCAGCAATTACGCCGGGACTGTCTCCTACGAGCAGTACTTC. Translating it yields CASSNYAGTVSYEQYF.

This clone was counted only a few times. The rearrangement uses TRBV19 and TRBJ1-5; 11 positions agree with TRBD1. The V and J ends lost 6 bases and 5 bases, in that order; junction bases with no gene match: 15. The CDR3 sequence is 18 residues long. Per the germline V gene, CDR1 is LNHDA and CDR2 is SQIVND (reference sequence). Here the CDR3 reads CASSGTGGLFPIDQPQHF. The DNA of the CDR3 is TGTGCCAGTAGCGGGACAGGGGGTCTCTTTCCAATCGATCAGCCCCAGCATTTT.

The rearrangement uses TRBV28 and TRBJ2-2; 9 positions match TRBD2. V was clipped by 6 bases and J by 5 bases; unmatched bases: 13. Germline V gene lookup returns CDR1 MDHEN and CDR2 SYDVKM. This CDR3 is built from 17 residues. This chain's CDR3 is CASSPPGLAGLTGELFF. The CDR3 DNA reads TGTGCCAGCAGCCCCCCGGGGCTAGCGGGATTAACCGGGGAGCTGTTTTTT.

The genes are TRBV10-1 and TRBJ2-4; weak D call: TRBD2 (7 bases). The germline CDR1 and CDR2 sequences are WNHNN and SYGVQD (reference sequence). V was cut by 0 bases and J by 4 bases, with 10 bases left in between. CDR3 size: 15 residues. The CDR3 reads CASSESKGGKNIQYF. The CDR3 DNA is TGCGCCAGCAGTGAGTCGAAGGGGGGGAAAAACATTCAGTACTTC.

The CDR3 DNA reads TGTGCCAGCAGTTTATCTAGGAGAGACAGGGGGCCTTGTTGCGAGCAGTACTTC. Protein product: CASSLSRRDRGPCCEQYF. The chain links TRBV27 to TRBJ2-7, with TRBD1 matching 10 bases. The CDR3 loop spans 18 amino acids. Germline V gene data show CDR1 as MNHEY and CDR2 as SMNVEV (reference sequence). The V segment lost 0 bases and the J segment 6 bases; nucleotides outside the gene matches: 14.

This chain uses TRBV2 with TRBJ2-1; a weak D match, TRBD1 (6 bases). Deletions cut 10 bases from V and 5 bases from J, with 18 bases between. Germline CDR1 and CDR2: SNHLY and FYNNEI. The CDR3 length is 14 residues. The CDR3, as DNA: TGTGCCACCAAGGGGGAGCGGCGGAACAATGAGCAGTTCTTC. Protein product: CATKGERRNNEQFF.

The chain has TRBV30 and TRBJ2-7; D is possibly TRBD1 (6 bases). Germline V gene data show CDR1 as GTSNPN and CDR2 as SVGIG (reference sequence). CDR3 length: 15 residues. Trimming cost V 0 bases and J 3 bases, with 15 bases left between them. Written as DNA, the CDR3 is TGTGCCTGGAGTGTACTCACAGGGCTAATCTACGAGCAGTACTTC. Amino acid sequence: CAWSVLTGLIYEQYF.

The V gene is TRBV5-1, the J gene TRBJ2-7; D gene uncertain. The V and J ends lost 0 bases and 5 bases respectively, with 6 bases between them. This CDR3 has 12 amino acids. Germline V gene lookup returns CDR1 SGHRS and CDR2 YFSETQ. The CDR3 coding sequence is TGCGCCAGCAGCTTGGTAGTTGACGAGCAGTACTTC. Translating gives CASSLVVDEQYF.

CDR3 nucleotides: TGTGCCAGCAGCTTAGCCCTCGTCACAGATACGCAGTATTTT. This encodes CASSLALVTDTQYF. The chain employs TRBV13 and TRBJ2-3, with D hard to call. In germline, CDR1 is PRHDT, CDR2 FYEKMQ (reference sequence). The V end lost 1 base, the J end lost 2 bases, and 7 bases lay between the germline ends. The CDR3 has 14 residues.

The V call is TRBV27, the J call TRBJ2-7; TRBD1 agrees at 10 bases. Germline V gene data show CDR1 as MNHEY and CDR2 as SMNVEV (reference sequence). V shed 5 bases, J shed 6 bases, and the junction held 10 bases outside the gene matches. CDR3 length equals 15 residues. The CDR3 spells CASSKTGTGEREQYF. Written as DNA, the CDR3 is TGTGCCAGCAGTAAAACCGGGACAGGGGAACGCGAGCAGTACTTC.

The chain has TRBV28 and TRBJ2-7, with 11 bases aligning to TRBD2. The CDR3 sequence is 16 residues long. V was clipped by 6 bases and J by 3 bases; unmatched bases: 10. The germline V gene has CDR1 MDHEN and CDR2 SYDVKM. The CDR3 DNA sequence: TGTGCCAGCAGAATGGGAACCGGGACTAGCGGCTACGAGCAGTACTTC. It translates to CASRMGTGTSGYEQYF.

The chain employs TRBV2 and TRBJ1-1; no clear D gene. The germline V gene encodes CDR1 SNHLY and CDR2 FYNNEI. Between the trimmed V and J ends, which lost 4 bases and 6 bases, there was a span of 12 bases. The CDR3 consists of 13 residues. The CDR3 loop reads CASSVGLRAEAFF. DNA for the CDR3: TGTGCCAGCAGTGTAGGACTGAGGGCTGAAGCTTTCTTT.